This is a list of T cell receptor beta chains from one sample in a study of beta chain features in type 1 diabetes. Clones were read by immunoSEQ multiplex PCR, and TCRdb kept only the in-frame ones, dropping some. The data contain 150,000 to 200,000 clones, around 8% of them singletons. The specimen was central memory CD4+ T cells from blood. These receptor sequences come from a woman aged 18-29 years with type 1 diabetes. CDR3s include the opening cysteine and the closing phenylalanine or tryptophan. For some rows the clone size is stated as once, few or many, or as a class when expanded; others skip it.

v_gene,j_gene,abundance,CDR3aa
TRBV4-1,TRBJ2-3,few,CASSQNYWGADTQYF
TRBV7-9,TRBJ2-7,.,CASSLRGREGYF
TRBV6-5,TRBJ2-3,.,CASRRLAGVSDTQYF
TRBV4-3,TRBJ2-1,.,CASSLRRGDEQFF
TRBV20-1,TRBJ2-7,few,CSAHGQTEQYF
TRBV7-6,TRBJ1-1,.,CASSLVLGGQGRTEAFF
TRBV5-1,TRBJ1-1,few,CASSLEAGHTEAFF
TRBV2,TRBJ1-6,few,CASTDRGSSSPLHF
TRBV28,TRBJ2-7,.,CATVGSPTYEQYF
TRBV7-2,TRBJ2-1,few,CASSIRGAGQGENEQFF
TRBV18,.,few,CASSPGLISYEQYF
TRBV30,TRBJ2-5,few,CAWEPGLAGIETQYF
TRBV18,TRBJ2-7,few,CASSPAGTEQYF
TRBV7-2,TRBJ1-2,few,CASIRDRGQDYGYTF
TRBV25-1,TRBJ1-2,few,CASTGGPGDYGYTF
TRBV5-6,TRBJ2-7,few,CASSRGTSSYEQYF
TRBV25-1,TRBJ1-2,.,CASSLQGAAYGYTF
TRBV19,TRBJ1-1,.,CASSILGGFTEAFF
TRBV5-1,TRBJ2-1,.,CASRGTRVGTEQFF
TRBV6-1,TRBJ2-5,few,CASKPGQGQETQYF
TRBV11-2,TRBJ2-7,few,CASSLDLAEAYEQYF
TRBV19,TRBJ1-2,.,CASIGDRYGYTF
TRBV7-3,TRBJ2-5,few,CASSSSGSRETQYF
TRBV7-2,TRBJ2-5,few,CASRIVGAPQETQYF
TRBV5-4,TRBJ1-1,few,CASSLTRNTEAFF
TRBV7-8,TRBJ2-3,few,CASSLAQGGGTDTQYF
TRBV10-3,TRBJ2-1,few,CAIRRVAEGYNEQFF
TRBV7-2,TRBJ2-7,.,CASSRRSLEGEQYF
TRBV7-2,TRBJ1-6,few,CASSLLGSPLHF
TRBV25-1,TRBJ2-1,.,CASTPLGRSNNEQFF
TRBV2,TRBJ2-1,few,CATIFGLADNNEQFF
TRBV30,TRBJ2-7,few,CAWSRGGASPYEQYF
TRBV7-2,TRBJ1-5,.,CASRASGEPQHF
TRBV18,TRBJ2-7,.,CASSPAGDYEQYF
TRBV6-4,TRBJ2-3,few,CASSERGSTDTQYF
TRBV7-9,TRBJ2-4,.,CASRGGGFENIQYF
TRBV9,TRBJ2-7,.,CASSLGQGGAYEQYF
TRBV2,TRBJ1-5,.,CASTEGGQPQHF
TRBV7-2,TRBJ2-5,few,CASSYGQVQETQYF
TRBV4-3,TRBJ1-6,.,CASSQDNRGSPLHF
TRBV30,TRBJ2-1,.,CAWSVAGYEQFF
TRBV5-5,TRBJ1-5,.,CASSSRATQHQPQHF
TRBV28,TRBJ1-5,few,CASSRRTGLSNQPQHF